The source of this T cell receptor beta chain is a study of blood T cell repertoires in COVID-19. For the study at large: Acute and convalescent COVID-19 samples came from the United States, Italy and Spain. Sources were T cells, B-cell-depleted T cells, or PBMCs; the material itself was cDNA or gDNA.

Original methodology: It was from reference gene primer amplification that nucleated cell counts were estimated. Profiled with immunoSEQ multiplex PCR; TCRdb holds only in-frame clones, not every one. V, J and clone size are those of that table, while D and trimming were read from the DNA. The data contain fewer than 500,000 clones, 81% of them seen just once; the ten biggest clones take up more than 0.85%. CDR3 length: 13 residues. J lost 10 bases, V lost 1 base, and 3 bases had no gene match. Germline assignment: CDR1 MGHRA and CDR2 YSYEKL. Sequenced sample: peripheral blood. V usage is TRBV4-1 and J usage is TRBJ1-1; 10 nucleotides agree with TRBD1. This TCR came from a human donor with acute or convalescent COVID-19. The donor label of this sample is uncertain. The CDR3 region is CASSQADRGTAFF. The CDR3 region has the DNA TGCGCCAGCAGCCAAGCGGACAGGGGGACAGCTTTCTTT.